Each of the 27 T cell receptor beta chains below was sequenced from the same sample in a study of blood T cell repertoires in COVID-19. Only in-frame clones appear in the TCRdb table, and some are missing; sequencing was by immunoSEQ multiplex PCR. Of around 60,000 clones in the sample, roughly four fifths were seen once. The sequenced sample consisted of peripheral blood. These TCRs come from an elderly woman with acute or convalescent COVID-19.

This chain joins TRBV10-2 and TRBJ2-7; a possible D gene is TRBD1 (6 bases). Trimming removed 4 bases from V and 4 bases from J, with 11 bases in between. Germline loops: CDR1 WSHSY, CDR2 SAAADI. The CDR3 totals 13 residues. CDR3 in DNA: TGCGCCAGCAGTGGAGGGGGAAGGTACGAGCAGTACTTC. Translation: CASSGGGRYEQYF.

This clone is a singleton in its sample. The V and J genes are TRBV6-6 and TRBJ2-6; 9 bases line up with TRBD1. The CDR3 runs to 18 residues. V lost 5 bases and J lost 3; bases outside the gene matches: 11. In germline, CDR1 is MNHNY, CDR2 SVGAGI (reference sequence). CDR3 coding DNA: TGTGCCAGCAGTCACAGGGGGCGCAGGGGTGGTGGGGCCAACGTCCTGACTTTC. As protein: CASSHRGRRGGGANVLTF.

CDR3 region: CASSLTGFTDTQYF. The CDR3 bases are TGTGCCAGTAGTCTGACAGGTTTCACAGATACGCAGTATTTT. This rearrangement joins TRBV19 to TRBJ2-3; tentatively, D is TRBD1 (6 bases). Trimming took off 5 bases at V and 2 bases at J, with 11 bases between the two ends. CDR3 size: 14 residues. CDR1 is LNHDA and CDR2 is SQIVND in the germline V gene (reference sequence). Together with reference TRBV19 and TRBJ2-3, the CDR3 gives the full variable domain: DGGITQSPKYLFRKEGQNVTLSCEQNLNHDAMYWYRQDPGQGLRLIYYSQIVNDFQKGDIAEGYSVSREKKESFPLTVTSAQKNPTAFYLCASSLTGFTDTQYFGPGTRLTVL.

The CDR3 bases are TGTGCCAGCACCCAATTTCAGGGTTATGGCTACACCTTC. Protein sequence: CASTQFQGYGYTF. The chain combines TRBV6-5 with TRBJ1-2, with D perhaps matching TRBD1 (5 bases). CDR1 and CDR2 from the germline V gene are MNHEY and SVGAGI. The CDR3 is 13 residues long. Trimming stripped 7 bases from V and 5 bases from J, with 14 bases between.

The chain links TRBV30 to TRBJ1-1, with a weak D call TRBD1 (5 bases). The germline CDR1 and CDR2 sequences are GTSNPN and SVGIG (reference sequence). Trimming shortened V by 3 bases and J by 0 bases, and 11 bases separated the two germline ends. The CDR3 runs to 14 residues. CDR3 sequence (DNA): TGTGCCTGGAGGATCGGGACTTTGAACACTGAAGCTTTCTTT. The encoded protein is CAWRIGTLNTEAFF.

DNA of the CDR3: TGCAGTGCTAGTTCGAGGCCCGAGCAGTACTTC. Translating gives CSASSRPEQYF. The chain carries TRBV20-1 and TRBJ2-7; no definite D call. Trimming took 3 bases from V and 6 from J, leaving 9 bases between them. Germline V gene sequence: CDR1 DFQATT, CDR2 SNEGSKA (reference sequence). This CDR3 comprises 11 residues.

This clone was picked up one time. The chain recombines TRBV19 with TRBJ1-1; 9 positions agree with TRBD1. V shed 6 bases, J shed 4 bases, and the junction held 3 bases outside the gene matches. CDR1 is LNHDA, CDR2 SQIVND, per germline (reference sequence). The CDR3 contains 13 residues. The CDR3 nucleotides read TGTGCCAGTAGGGACAGGGGAGTCACTGAAGCTTTCTTT. This encodes CASRDRGVTEAFF.

This clone has only one observation. This rearrangement joins TRBV7-2 to TRBJ2-7, with TRBD2 identical over 9 bases. The CDR3 runs to 16 residues. Germline V gives CDR1 SGHTA, CDR2 FQGNSA. V shed 6 bases and J 7 bases; nucleotides not matched to a gene: 16. In DNA, the CDR3 is TGTGCCAGCAGTACCTATGGCGGGGGGGCTTTGGGAGAGCAGTACTTC. Translated: CASSTYGGGALGEQYF.

The rearrangement joins TRBV28 to TRBJ2-7; 9 positions agree with TRBD2. Per the germline V gene, CDR1 is MDHEN and CDR2 is SYDVKM. CDR3 length: 15 amino acids. Unmatched junction bases numbered 13, after V lost 7 bases and J lost 6 bases. CDR3 DNA: TGTGCCAGCAAAGTGTCGGGCGGGAGGGCCGCCGAGCAGTACTTC. It translates to CASKVSGGRAAEQYF.

V usage is TRBV5-1 and J usage is TRBJ1-2; weak D call: TRBD1 (6 bases). The CDR3 is made up of 15 amino acids. The germline V and J ends were trimmed by 4 bases and 11 bases, with 24 bases remaining between them. Looked up from germline, CDR1 is SGHRS and CDR2 is YFSETQ. This CDR3 reads CASSQYTIGTSRYTF. The DNA for the CDR3 is TGCGCCAGCAGCCAGTACACCATCGGGACATCGAGATACACCTTC.

The rearrangement links TRBV19 to TRBJ2-7; 7 bases map to TRBD1. Germline assignment: CDR1 LNHDA and CDR2 SQIVND (reference sequence). The J segment lost 0 bases and the V segment lost 0 bases, leaving 2 bases of the junction unmatched. The CDR3 sequence is 15 residues long. CDR3 amino acids: CASSIEGTASYEQYF. CDR3 sequence (DNA): TGTGCCAGTAGTATAGAGGGGACAGCCTCCTACGAGCAGTACTTC.

This chain uses TRBV11-3 with TRBJ1-1; D is undetermined. The V gene's germline CDR1 is SGHNT and CDR2 YENEEA. V lost 1 base, J lost 0 bases, and 12 bases lay in between. The CDR3 consists of 16 residues. CDR3 residues: CASSLVVQVMNTEAFF. As DNA, the CDR3 is TGTGCCAGCAGCTTAGTAGTGCAGGTGATGAACACTGAAGCTTTCTTT.

This chain links TRBV24-1 with TRBJ2-2, with D unresolved. Trimming took off 5 bases at V and 6 bases at J, with 6 bases between the two ends. Germline assignment: CDR1 KGHDR and CDR2 SFDVKD. This CDR3 is 12 amino acids long. In DNA, the CDR3 is TGTGCCACCAGTGGTGGCCCCGGGGAGCTGTTTTTT. The encoded protein is CATSGGPGELFF.

This clone has a single count. The chain links TRBV4-2 to TRBJ1-1; tentatively, D is TRBD1 (5 bases). V was pared by 0 bases and J by 4 bases, with 9 bases between. CDR1 and CDR2 from the germline V gene are LGHNA and YNFKEQ. This CDR3 region has 14 residues. CDR3 sequence reads: CASSQDTGGTEAFF. For the CDR3, the DNA is TGTGCCAGCAGCCAAGATACGGGGGGCACTGAAGCTTTCTTT.

This rearrangement joins TRBV5-1 to TRBJ1-1; 9 bases map to TRBD1. This CDR3 comprises 14 residues. J lost 8 bases, V lost 0 bases, and 5 bases had no gene match. Germline loops: CDR1 SGHRS, CDR2 YFSETQ. The CDR3 loop is CASSLEGQGVEAFF. As DNA, the CDR3 is TGCGCCAGCAGCTTGGAGGGACAGGGCGTAGAAGCTTTCTTT.

This clone has more than one count but fewer than ten. The V gene is TRBV6-5, the J gene TRBJ2-1; D is unresolved. CDR3 size: 15 residues. The germline CDR1 and CDR2 sequences are MNHEY and SVGAGI. Trimming took 5 bases from V and 0 from J, leaving 11 bases between them. The CDR3 loop is CASSPISSSYNEQFF. The DNA of the CDR3 is TGTGCCAGCAGTCCGATATCTAGCTCCTACAATGAGCAGTTCTTC.

J is TRBJ2-7 and V is TRBV6-2 or TRBV6-3; D may be TRBD2 (6 bases). V lost 5 bases, J lost 5 bases, and 19 bases lay in between. This CDR3 region has 15 residues. CDR1 MNHEY and CDR2 SVGEGT come from the germline V gene. The DNA of the CDR3 is TGTGCCAGCAGTCACCAAGGGACTGGGGTCGACGAGCAGTACTTC. It encodes CASSHQGTGVDEQYF.

This chain links TRBV27 with TRBJ2-1, with 13 bases matching TRBD2. Germline lookup yields CDR1 MNHEY and CDR2 SMNVEV (reference sequence). Unmatched junction bases numbered 13, after V lost 6 bases and J lost 5 bases. The CDR3 totals 18 residues. Here the CDR3 reads CASRSPGLAGRGDNEQFF. In DNA, the CDR3 is TGTGCCAGCAGGAGCCCGGGACTAGCGGGAAGGGGGGACAATGAGCAGTTCTTC.

The chain carries TRBV30 and TRBJ2-7, with 7 bases aligning to TRBD2. Trimming at V came to 1 base and at J to 0 bases, leaving 6 bases not matched to a gene. The CDR3 runs to 15 residues. Germline CDR1 GTSNPN, CDR2 SVGIG (reference sequence). CDR3 in DNA: TGTGCCTGGAGTGGCGGGGCGGGGGTCTCCTACGAGCAGTACTTC. Its translation: CAWSGGAGVSYEQYF.

Here the CDR3 reads CASSFRTGNTNTIYF. CDR3 DNA sequence: TGTGCCAGCAGCTTTCGGACAGGGAATACAAACACCATATATTTT. V is TRBV5-6 and J is TRBJ1-3; 8 nucleotides align to TRBD1. V trimming: 2 bases; J trimming: 6 bases; junction bases outside the gene matches: 7. The CDR3 extends over 15 amino acids. In germline, CDR1 is SGHDT, CDR2 YYEEEE.

This chain connects TRBV15 to TRBJ2-3; the D gene is possibly TRBD2 (6 bases). CDR3 length: 16 residues. Germline-derived CDR1 and CDR2 are LNHNV and YYDKDF (reference sequence). With 0 bases removed from V and 2 bases from J, the gap between germline ends came to 12 bases. CDR3: CATSREAGSHTDTQYF. Written as DNA, the CDR3 is TGTGCCACCAGCAGAGAGGCCGGGAGTCACACAGATACGCAGTATTTT.

The rearrangement joins TRBV12-3 or TRBV12-4 to TRBJ1-2; D not certain. Trimming shortened V by 6 bases and J by 4 bases, and 6 bases separated the two germline ends. The CDR3 is 11 amino acids. The CDR3 DNA is TGTGCCAGCAGCCTTCTCTATGGCTACACCTTC. This gives the protein CASSLLYGYTF.

The count of this clone is one. The rearrangement links TRBV15 to TRBJ2-1, with 9 nucleotides matching TRBD2. CDR3 length: 15 residues. In germline, CDR1 is LNHNV, CDR2 YYDKDF (reference sequence). Unmatched junction bases numbered 11, after V lost 6 bases and J lost 8 bases. The CDR3 here is CATSRRTSDKDEQFF. The DNA of the CDR3 is TGTGCCACCAGTCGGAGGACTAGCGACAAAGATGAGCAGTTCTTC. The full variable domain, rest sourced from reference TRBV15 and TRBJ2-1, is DAMVIQNPRYQVTQFGKPVTLSCSQTLNHNVMYWYQQKSSQAPKLLFHYYDKDFNNEADTPDNFQSRRPNTSFCFLDIRSPGLGDTAMYLCATSRRTSDKDEQFFGPGTRLTVL.

The chain combines TRBV6-2 or TRBV6-3 with TRBJ2-7; D possibly corresponds to TRBD2 (5 bases). CDR3 length: 14 residues. Germline V gene data show CDR1 as MNHEY and CDR2 as SVGEGT. Trimming took off 4 bases at V and 0 bases at J, with 10 bases between the two ends. CDR3 amino acids: CASSSPGFSYEQYF. The CDR3 region has the DNA TGTGCCAGCAGTTCCCCGGGGTTCTCCTACGAGCAGTACTTC.

The chain has TRBV5-8 and TRBJ2-1, with 10 bases identical to TRBD2. Germline-derived CDR1 and CDR2 are SGHTS and YDEGEE. The CDR3 consists of 17 residues. V shed 3 bases and J 6 bases; nucleotides not matched to a gene: 12. The CDR3 DNA reads as TGTGCCAGCAGCTCCACTAGCGGGGTTCGAGGGGGCAATGAGCAGTTCTTC. This gives the protein CASSSTSGVRGGNEQFF. Using reference TRBV5-8 and TRBJ2-1 for the parts outside the CDR3, the full variable domain is EAGVTQSPTHLIKTRGQQATLRCSPISGHTSVYWYQQALGLGLQFLLWYDEGEERNRGNFPPRFSGRQFPNYSSELNVNALELEDSALYLCASSSTSGVRGGNEQFFGPGTRLTVL.

This chain links TRBV5-4 with TRBJ2-2; 8 nucleotides align to TRBD1. V lost 4 bases and J lost 6; bases outside the gene matches: 11. CDR1 is SGHNT and CDR2 is YYREEE in the germline V gene (reference sequence). CDR3 size: 16 residues. The CDR3 sequence is CASSPGDRFNPGELFF. DNA of the CDR3: TGTGCCAGCAGCCCCGGGGACAGGTTCAACCCCGGGGAGCTGTTTTTT.

This chain joins TRBV3-1 (or the pseudogene TRBV3-2) and TRBJ2-7; no firm D call. Deletions cut 1 base from V and 2 bases from J, with 9 bases between. This CDR3 is 14 amino acids long. Germline-derived CDR1 and CDR2 are LGHDT and YNNKEL (reference sequence). The CDR3 is CASSQGAATYEQYF. CDR3 DNA: TGTGCCAGCAGCCAAGGGGCTGCAACCTACGAGCAGTACTTC.